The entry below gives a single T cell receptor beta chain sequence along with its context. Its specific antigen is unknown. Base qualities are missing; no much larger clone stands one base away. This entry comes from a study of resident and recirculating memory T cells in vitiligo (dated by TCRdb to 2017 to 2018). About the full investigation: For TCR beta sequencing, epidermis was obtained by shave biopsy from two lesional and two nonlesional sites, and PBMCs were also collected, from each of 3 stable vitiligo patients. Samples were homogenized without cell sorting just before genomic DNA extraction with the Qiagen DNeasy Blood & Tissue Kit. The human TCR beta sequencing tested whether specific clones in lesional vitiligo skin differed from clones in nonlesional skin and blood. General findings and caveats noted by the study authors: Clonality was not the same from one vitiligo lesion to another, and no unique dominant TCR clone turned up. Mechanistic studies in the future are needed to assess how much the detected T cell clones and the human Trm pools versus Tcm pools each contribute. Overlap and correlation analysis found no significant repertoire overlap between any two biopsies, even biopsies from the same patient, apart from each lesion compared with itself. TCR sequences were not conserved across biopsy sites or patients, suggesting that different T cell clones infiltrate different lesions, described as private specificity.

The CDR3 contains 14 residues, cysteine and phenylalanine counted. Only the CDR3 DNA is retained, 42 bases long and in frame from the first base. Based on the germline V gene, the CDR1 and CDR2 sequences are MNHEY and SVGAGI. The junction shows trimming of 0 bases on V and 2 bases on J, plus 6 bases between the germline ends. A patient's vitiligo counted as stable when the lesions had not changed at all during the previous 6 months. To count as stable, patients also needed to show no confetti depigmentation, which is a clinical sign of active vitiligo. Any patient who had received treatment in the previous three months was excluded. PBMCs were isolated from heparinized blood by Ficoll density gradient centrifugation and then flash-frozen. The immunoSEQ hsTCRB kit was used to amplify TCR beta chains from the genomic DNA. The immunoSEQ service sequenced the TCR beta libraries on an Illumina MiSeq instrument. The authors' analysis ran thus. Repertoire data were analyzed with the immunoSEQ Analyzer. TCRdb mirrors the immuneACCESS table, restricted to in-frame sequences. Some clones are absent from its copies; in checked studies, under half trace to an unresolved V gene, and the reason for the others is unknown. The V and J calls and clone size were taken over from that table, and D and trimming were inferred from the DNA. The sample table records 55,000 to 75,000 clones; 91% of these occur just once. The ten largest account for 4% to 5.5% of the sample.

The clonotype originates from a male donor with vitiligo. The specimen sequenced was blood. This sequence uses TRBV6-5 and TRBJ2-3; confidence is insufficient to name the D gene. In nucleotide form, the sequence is TGTGCCAGCAGTTACTCTCCTACCACAGATACGCAGTATTTT. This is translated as CASSYSPTTDTQYF.